This T cell receptor beta chain was profiled in a study of T cells in narcolepsy. Study-level findings and limits: Some memory CD4+ repertoires had no autoreactive clone sequences.

Notes on this clone: Antigen: not known.

Produced via immunoSEQ multiplex PCR; TCRdb's table is partial and in-frame only. The sample holds about 27,000 clones, approximately 80% seen once. The CDR3 length is 15 residues. V was clipped by 4 bases and J by 2 bases, with 15 bases between them. Germline lookup yields CDR1 SGHDT and CDR2 YYEEEE. Sequencing was carried out using CD45RA- memory CD4+ T cells from PBMCs. The clonotype was recovered from a human donor with narcolepsy. This chain uses TRBV5-6 with TRBJ1-2; D remains unclear. The CDR3 loop is CASSPTAYANYGYTF. The CDR3, as DNA: TGTGCCAGCAGCCCAACAGCTTACGCAAACTATGGCTACACCTTC.